This T cell receptor (beta chain) derives from a study of response to subunit inactivated influenza vaccine. Overall study results and limits: The authors put forward the suggestion that each seasonal influenza vaccination may bring in only a limited number of new T cells.

TCRdb independently ran MiXCR on the RT-PCR reads; one entry per CDR3 protein. Here the sample spans a few hundred thousand distinct CDR3 sequences, roughly 15% being singletons. The V and J ends lost 3 bases and 5 bases, in that order; junction bases with no gene match: 8. The germline CDR1 and CDR2 sequences are DFQATT and SNEGSKA (reference sequence). The CDR3 sequence is 14 residues long. This clonotype came up a few times. Its antigen is unidentified. Sequenced here: PBMCs from blood, sampled about 13 days after vaccination. The receptor comes from a middle-aged man who received an inactivated influenza vaccine. The V gene is TRBV20-1, the J gene TRBJ2-3; 7 nucleotides agree with TRBD2. The CDR3 is CSASRGSSGDTQYF. CDR3 sequence (DNA): TGCAGTGCTAGTCGCGGGTCTAGCGGAGATACGCAGTATTTT.